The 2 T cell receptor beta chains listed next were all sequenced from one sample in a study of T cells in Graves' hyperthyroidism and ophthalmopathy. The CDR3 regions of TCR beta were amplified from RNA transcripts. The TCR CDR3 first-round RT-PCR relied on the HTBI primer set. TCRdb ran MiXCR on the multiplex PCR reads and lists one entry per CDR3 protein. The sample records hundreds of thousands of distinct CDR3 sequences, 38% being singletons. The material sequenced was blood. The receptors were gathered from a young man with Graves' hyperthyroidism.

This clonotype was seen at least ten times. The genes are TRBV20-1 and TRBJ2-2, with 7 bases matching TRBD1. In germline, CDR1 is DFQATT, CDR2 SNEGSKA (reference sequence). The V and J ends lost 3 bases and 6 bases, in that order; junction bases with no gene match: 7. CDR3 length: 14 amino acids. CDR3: CSARTGFHPGELFF. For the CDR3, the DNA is TGCAGTGCTAGGACAGGGTTTCATCCCGGGGAGCTGTTTTTT.

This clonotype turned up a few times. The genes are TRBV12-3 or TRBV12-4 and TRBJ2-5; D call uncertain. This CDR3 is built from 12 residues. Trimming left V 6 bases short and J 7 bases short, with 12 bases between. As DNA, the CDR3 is TGTGCCAGCAGCCCTGGGCCGGCGACCCAGTACTTC. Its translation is CASSPGPATQYF.